These 11 T cell receptor beta chains were all obtained from the same sample, sequenced in a study of CD8 T cells in Susac syndrome. It was with random hexamers that about 0.45 to 1 ug RNA was reverse transcribed. A single record per CDR3 protein comes from TCRdb applying MiXCR to the immunoSEQ multiplex PCR reads. The profile shows 170,000 or so distinct CDR3 sequences, roughly 94% of them singletons. Sequenced: CD4+ T cells from PBMCs. Source of these receptors: a human donor with Susac syndrome.

This chain links TRBV4-1 with TRBJ1-5, with 8 bases identical to TRBD1. This CDR3 comprises 12 residues. Germline V gene data show CDR1 as MGHRA and CDR2 as YSYEKL. Losses at the gene ends were 4 bases for V and 9 bases for J; bases not matched to a gene: 2. The DNA for the CDR3 is TGCGCCAGCAGCCGCGGGACAGGGCCCCAGCATTTT. Amino acid sequence: CASSRGTGPQHF.

This chain uses TRBV27 with TRBJ2-1; no definite D call. The length of the CDR3 is 16 residues. V was cut by 4 bases and J by 14 bases, with 27 bases left in between. The germline gives CDR1 MNHEY, CDR2 SMNVEV (reference sequence). DNA for the CDR3: TGTGCCAGCAGTTCACTCGGAGTGGACGACGGGTCCCCTAAGTTCTTC. As protein: CASSSLGVDDGSPKFF.

This clonotype was detected a few times. The gene calls are TRBV5-1 and TRBJ2-1, with 7 bases identical to TRBD2. The CDR3 has 14 amino acids. Looked up from germline, CDR1 is SGHRS and CDR2 is YFSETQ. The V segment lost 1 base and the J segment 8 bases; nucleotides outside the gene matches: 6. The CDR3, as DNA: TGCGCCAGCAGCTTGACGGGGGGTTTGGATGAGCAGTTCTTC. It encodes CASSLTGGLDEQFF.

The chain combines TRBV30 with TRBJ1-3, with 8 bases fitting TRBD1. The germline V gene has CDR1 GTSNPN and CDR2 SVGIG (reference sequence). Trimming at V came to 0 bases and at J to 2 bases, leaving 3 bases not matched to a gene. The CDR3 has 15 residues. CDR3: CAWSVARGPGNTIYF. CDR3 sequence (DNA): TGTGCCTGGAGTGTAGCCAGGGGGCCTGGAAACACCATATATTTT.

The V call is TRBV28, the J call TRBJ2-1, with D possibly TRBD2 on 5 matching bases. The CDR3 runs 15 residues. Trimming took off 4 bases at V and 0 bases at J, with 10 bases between the two ends. Germline V gene sequence: CDR1 MDHEN, CDR2 SYDVKM. The CDR3 DNA reads TGTGCCAGCAGTTCGGACTTGAGCTCCTACAATGAGCAGTTCTTC. Protein: CASSSDLSSYNEQFF. Full variable domain (missing parts from reference TRBV28 and TRBJ2-1): DVKVTQSSRYLVKRTGEKVFLECVQDMDHENMFWYRQDPGLGLRLIYFSYDVKMKEKGDIPEGYSVSREKKERFSLILESASTNQTSMYLCASSSDLSSYNEQFFGPGTRLTVL.

The V gene is TRBV18, the J gene TRBJ2-1; 7 bases agree with TRBD1. V shed 3 bases, J shed 4 bases, and the junction held 6 bases outside the gene matches. Germline V gives CDR1 KGHSH, CDR2 LQKENI. The CDR3 covers 15 residues. The CDR3 spells CASSPMDRRYNEQFF. For the CDR3, the DNA is TGTGCCAGCTCACCCATGGACAGGAGATACAATGAGCAGTTCTTC.

The V call is TRBV5-4, the J call TRBJ2-1; TRBD2 matches 9 bases. From germline, CDR1 is SGHNT and CDR2 YYREEE (reference sequence). The CDR3 sequence is 15 residues long. Trimming took 5 bases from V and 0 from J; bases not matched to a gene: 3. The CDR3 DNA follows: TGTGCCAGCAGGGGACTAGCAGGCTCCTACAATGAGCAGTTCTTC. It specifies CASRGLAGSYNEQFF.

V is TRBV12-3 or TRBV12-4 and J is TRBJ1-5, with D uncertain. V lost 3 bases and J lost 6, with 9 bases in between. The CDR3 consists of 13 residues. CDR3 DNA sequence: TGTGCCAGCAGTTTCGTTTTGGGTCAGCCCCAGCATTTT. Encoded protein: CASSFVLGQPQHF.

This clonotype was observed a few times. The chain combines TRBV4-1 with TRBJ1-4; no firm D call. V was shortened by 0 bases and J by 5 bases, with 13 bases between the two germline ends. Germline CDR1 and CDR2: MGHRA and YSYEKL. The CDR3 runs to 16 residues. The CDR3: CASSQETAGKNEKLFF. The CDR3 DNA reads TGCGCCAGCAGCCAAGAGACGGCGGGAAAGAATGAAAAACTGTTTTTT.

The chain joins TRBV5-1 to TRBJ2-1; the D gene is possibly TRBD2 (7 bases). The CDR3 spans 14 residues. With 6 bases removed from V and 6 bases from J, the gap between germline ends came to 16 bases. CDR1 and CDR2 (germline): SGHRS, YFSETQ. The CDR3 DNA reads as TGCGCCAGCATCGGGGGCGGGAGAGGCAATGAGCAGTTCTTC. Its protein product is CASIGGGRGNEQFF.

The gene calls are TRBV6-6 and TRBJ1-4; 7 nucleotides align to TRBD1. The V and J ends lost 10 bases and 6 bases, in that order; junction bases with no gene match: 11. The CDR3 spans 14 residues. Germline CDR1 MNHNY, CDR2 SVGAGI (reference sequence). The CDR3 protein is CATQFDRDYEKLFF. The CDR3, as DNA: TGTGCCACCCAGTTCGACAGGGATTATGAAAAACTGTTTTTT.